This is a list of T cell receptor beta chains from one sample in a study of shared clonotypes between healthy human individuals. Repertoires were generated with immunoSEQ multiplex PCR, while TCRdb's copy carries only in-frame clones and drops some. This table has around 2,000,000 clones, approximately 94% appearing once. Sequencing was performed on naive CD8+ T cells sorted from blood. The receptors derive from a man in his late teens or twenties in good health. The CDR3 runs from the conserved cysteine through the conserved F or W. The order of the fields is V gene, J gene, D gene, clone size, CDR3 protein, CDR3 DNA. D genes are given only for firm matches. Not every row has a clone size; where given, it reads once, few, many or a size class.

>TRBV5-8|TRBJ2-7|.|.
CASSFFTTYEQYF
TGTGCCAGCAGCTTTTTCACGACCTACGAGCAGTACTTC
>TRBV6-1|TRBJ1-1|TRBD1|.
CASSLLTGASTEAFF
TGTGCCAGCAGTCTCCTGACAGGGGCGAGCACTGAAGCTTTCTTT
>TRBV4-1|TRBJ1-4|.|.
CASSQRLLEKLFF
TGCGCCAGCAGCCAAAGGCTTCTTGAAAAACTGTTTTTT
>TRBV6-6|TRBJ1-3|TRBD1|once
CATQGDTFFSGNTIYF
TGTGCCACCCAGGGGGACACATTTTTCTCTGGAAACACCATATATTTT
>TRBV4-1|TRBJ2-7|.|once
CASSQRDTSYEQYF
TGCGCCAGCAGCCAACGAGACACCTCATACGAGCAGTACTTC
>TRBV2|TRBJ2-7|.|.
CASSEPGVPYEQYF
TGTGCCAGCAGTGAACCCGGGGTACCATACGAGCAGTACTTC
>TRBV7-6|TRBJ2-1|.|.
CASSLYKAGTQGIHEQFF
TGTGCCAGCAGCTTATATAAAGCCGGGACCCAGGGAATCCATGAGCAGTTCTTC
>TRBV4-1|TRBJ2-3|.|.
CASSQGEVDRDTQYF
TGCGCCAGCAGCCAAGGAGAAGTTGACAGAGATACGCAGTATTTT
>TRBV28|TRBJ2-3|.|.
CASSSVRLGSSDTQYF
TGTGCCAGCAGTTCGGTAAGGCTAGGATCGTCCGATACGCAGTATTTT
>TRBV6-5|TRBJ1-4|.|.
CASSYSLGRTRELFF
TGTGCCAGCAGTTACTCTCTCGGGCGCACACGGGAACTGTTTTTT
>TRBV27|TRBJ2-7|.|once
CASSIQGTYEQYF
TGTGCCAGCAGTATACAGGGAACCTACGAGCAGTACTTC
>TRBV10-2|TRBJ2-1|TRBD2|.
CASSELAGNDEQFF
TGCGCCAGCAGTGAGTTAGCGGGAAATGATGAGCAGTTCTTC
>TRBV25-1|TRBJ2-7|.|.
CASRGAETYEQYF
TGTGCCAGCAGGGGGGCGGAGACCTACGAGCAGTACTTC
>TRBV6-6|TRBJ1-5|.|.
CASRLGEGNQPQHF
TGTGCCAGCAGGCTAGGTGAGGGGAATCAGCCCCAGCATTTT
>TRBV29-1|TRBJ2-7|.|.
CSVKGGGERIYEQYF
TGCAGCGTTAAGGGGGGCGGAGAAAGGATCTACGAGCAGTACTTC
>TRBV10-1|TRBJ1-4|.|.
CASSNNEKLFF
TGCGCCAGCAGTAATAATGAAAAACTGTTTTTT
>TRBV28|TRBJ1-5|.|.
CASSNNQPQHF
TGTGCCAGCAGTAATAATCAGCCCCAGCATTTT
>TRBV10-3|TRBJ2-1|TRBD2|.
CAISDPLLAPWGEQFF
TGTGCCATCAGTGACCCTTTACTAGCGCCCTGGGGGGAGCAGTTCTTC
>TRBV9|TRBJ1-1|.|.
CASSVLPGLLPGSTEAFF
TGTGCCAGCAGCGTACTCCCGGGTCTCCTACCAGGGAGCACTGAAGCTTTCTTT
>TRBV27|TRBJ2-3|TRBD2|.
CASSSTTSGITDTQYF
TGTGCCAGCAGTTCTACGACTAGCGGTATCACAGATACGCAGTATTTT
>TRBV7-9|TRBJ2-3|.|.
CASSPPDRETDTQYF
TGTGCCAGCAGCCCACCGGACAGAGAGACAGATACGCAGTATTTT
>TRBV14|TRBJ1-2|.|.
CASSQGGKGYTF
TGTGCCAGCAGCCAAGGGGGGAAAGGCTACACCTTC
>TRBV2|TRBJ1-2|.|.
CASSDSQGSNYGYTF
TGTGCCAGCAGTGATTCCCAGGGGTCTAACTATGGCTACACCTTC
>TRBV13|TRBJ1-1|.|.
CASSPRVDTEAFF
TGTGCCAGCAGCCCCAGGGTAGACACTGAAGCTTTCTTT
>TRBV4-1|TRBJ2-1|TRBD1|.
CASSRQDREQFF
TGCGCCAGCAGCCGTCAGGACAGGGAGCAGTTCTTC
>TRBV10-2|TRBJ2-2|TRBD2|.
CASSAGTSLNTGELFF
TGCGCCAGCAGTGCCGGGACTAGCCTCAACACCGGGGAGCTGTTTTTT
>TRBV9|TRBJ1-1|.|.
CASSVVAGMNTEAFF
TGTGCCAGCAGCGTAGTAGCAGGGATGAACACTGAAGCTTTCTTT
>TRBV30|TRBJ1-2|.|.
CAWSVGVSYGYTF
TGTGCCTGGAGTGTAGGCGTATCCTATGGCTACACCTTC
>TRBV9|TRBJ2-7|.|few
CASSAQGNEQYF
TGTGCCAGCAGCGCCCAGGGGAACGAGCAGTACTTC
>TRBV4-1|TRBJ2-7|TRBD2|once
CASSQPDSGSYEQYF
TGCGCCAGCAGCCAACCCGATAGCGGGAGCTACGAGCAGTACTTC
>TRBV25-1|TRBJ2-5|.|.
CASSYDSFQETQYF
TGTGCCAGCAGTTATGACAGTTTCCAAGAGACCCAGTACTTC
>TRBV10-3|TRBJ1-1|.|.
CAISESPWVTEAFF
TGTGCCATCAGTGAGTCGCCCTGGGTAACTGAAGCTTTCTTT
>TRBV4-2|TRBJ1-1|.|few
CASSQDGMEAFF
TGTGCCAGCAGCCAAGACGGAATGGAAGCTTTCTTT
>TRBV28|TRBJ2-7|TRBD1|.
CASSSALQGSLYEQYF
TGTGCCAGCAGTTCGGCCCTACAGGGGTCCCTTTACGAGCAGTACTTC
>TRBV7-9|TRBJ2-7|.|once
CASSSDRNYNEQYF
TGTGCCAGCAGCTCTGACAGAAACTATAACGAGCAGTACTTC
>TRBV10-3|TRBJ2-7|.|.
CAISKNPGKTHEQYF
TGTGCCATCAGTAAAAACCCAGGAAAAACACACGAGCAGTACTTC
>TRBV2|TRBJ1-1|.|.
CASSLQQGNTEAFF
TGTGCCAGCAGCCTACAACAGGGTAACACTGAAGCTTTCTTT
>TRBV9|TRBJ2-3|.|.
CASSTVSGLGNTQYF
TGTGCCAGCAGCACGGTGTCGGGATTGGGAAATACGCAGTATTTT
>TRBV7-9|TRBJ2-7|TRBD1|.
CASSQGAGAGYEQYF
TGTGCCAGCAGCCAGGGGGCAGGGGCAGGTTACGAGCAGTACTTC
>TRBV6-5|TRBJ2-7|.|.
CASSYGGRGYEQYF
TGTGCCAGCAGTTACGGCGGCAGGGGCTACGAGCAGTACTTC
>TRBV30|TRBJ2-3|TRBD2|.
CAWRVWEGPRYTDTQYF
TGTGCCTGGAGGGTGTGGGAGGGCCCGCGGTACACAGATACGCAGTATTTT
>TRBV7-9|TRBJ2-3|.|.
CASSHQEDTDTQYF
TGTGCCAGCAGCCACCAGGAGGACACAGATACGCAGTATTTT
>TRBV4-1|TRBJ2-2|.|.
CASSQEGEGLGGELFF
TGCGCCAGCAGCCAAGAGGGGGAAGGGTTGGGCGGGGAGCTGTTTTTT
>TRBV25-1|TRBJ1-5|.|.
CASSQGWNQPQHF
TGTGCCAGCAGTCAGGGGTGGAATCAGCCCCAGCATTTT
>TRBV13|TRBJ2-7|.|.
CASSFPGETEQYF
TGTGCCAGCAGTTTTCCGGGCGAAACGGAGCAGTACTTC
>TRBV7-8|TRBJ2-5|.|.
CASSLQGEETQYF
TGTGCCAGCAGCCTACAAGGGGAGGAGACCCAGTACTTC
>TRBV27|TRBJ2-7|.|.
CASSLGYEQYF
TGTGCCAGCAGTCTAGGGTACGAGCAGTACTTC
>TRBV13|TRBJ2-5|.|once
CASSIEPKETQYF
TGTGCCAGCAGCATTGAGCCAAAAGAGACCCAGTACTTC